This is a list of T cell receptor beta chains from one sample in a study. One entry per CDR3 protein, called by TCRdb with MiXCR from the 5' RACE reads. In the table there are about 13,000 distinct CDR3 sequences, less than 25% of which are singletons. Sequencing was carried out using naive CD4+ T cells sorted from blood. The receptors were sampled from a female donor with breast cancer. Both conserved end residues are part of each CDR3. Each record gives: V gene, clone size, J gene, D gene, CDR3 DNA, CDR3 protein. The D gene is left open where the match is weak. Clone sizes are given selectively: once, few, many, or a class where the clone is expanded.

>TRBV3-1|medium-sized|TRBJ2-1|TRBD2
TGTGCCAGCAGCCCTTATAGCGGGAGCTCCTACAATGAGCAGTTCTTC
CASSPYSGSSYNEQFF
>TRBV3-1|-|TRBJ2-1|TRBD2
TGTGCCAGCAGCCGCGCGAGCGGGAACTCCTACAATGAGCAGTTCTTC
CASSRASGNSYNEQFF
>TRBV13|-|TRBJ2-1|-
TGTGCCAGCAGCTTGCGCTCCTACAATGAGCAGTTCTTC
CASSLRSYNEQFF
>TRBV7-3|-|TRBJ2-2|-
TGTGCCAGCCGCTTAGGCCTACCGGGGGCCACCGGGGAGCTGTTTTTT
CASRLGLPGATGELFF
>TRBV12-3/TRBV12-4|medium-sized|TRBJ1-2|TRBD1
TGTGCCAGCACCCCCGGACAGGGACTAGCTAACTATGGCTACACCTTC
CASTPGQGLANYGYTF
>TRBV7-8|-|TRBJ2-3|-
TGTGCCAGCAGCTCCCCGGGAACCCACGGACCGCATTTT
CASSSPGTHGPHF
>TRBV20-1|medium-sized|TRBJ2-1|-
TGCAGTGCTAGGGACCAGGTGAATGAGCAGTTCTTC
CSARDQVNEQFF
>TRBV5-1|medium-sized|TRBJ2-7|-
TGCGCCAGCAGGTTTGGTTTGGGCAGGGGAGATACCTACGAGCAGTACTTC
CASRFGLGRGDTYEQYF
>TRBV5-1|many|TRBJ2-3|TRBD1
TGCGCCAGCAGCTTGAAGACCGGGACAGGGCCTTCAAGCACAGATACGCAGTATTTT
CASSLKTGTGPSSTDTQYF
>TRBV19|many|TRBJ2-7|TRBD1
TGTGCCAGTAGCCAAAGGACAGGGGACGAGCAGTACTTC
CASSQRTGDEQYF
>TRBV18|many|TRBJ1-6|-
TGTGCCAGCTCTTCTACCGACGAGGATTCACCCCTCCACTTT
CASSSTDEDSPLHF
>TRBV24-1|few|TRBJ2-1|-
TGTGCCACCAGTGATTTGCCGGGTAGGTCCTACAATGAGCAGTTCTTC
CATSDLPGRSYNEQFF
>TRBV12-2|many|TRBJ1-5|-
TGTGCAAGTCGCCTCCTCCGGGACAGCCTCAATCAGCCCCAGCATTTT
CASRLLRDSLNQPQHF
>TRBV12-3/TRBV12-4|many|TRBJ2-1|-
TGTGCCAGCAGTTTAATGCCCCACAATGAGCAGTTCTTC
CASSLMPHNEQFF
>TRBV4-1|medium-sized|TRBJ1-5|-
TGCGCCAGCAGCCAAGCAGGGGTTCGCAATCAGCCCCAGCATTTT
CASSQAGVRNQPQHF
>TRBV5-1|-|TRBJ2-3|-
TGCGCCAGCAGCTTGACGGCTAGCACAGATACGCAGTATTTT
CASSLTASTDTQYF
>TRBV25-1|-|TRBJ2-4|-
TGTGCCAGCATATGGGGAAACATTCAGTACTTC
CASIWGNIQYF
>TRBV5-1|many|TRBJ2-7|-
TGCGCCAGCAGCTTGATGAGTATTTCGAGAACCCCCACCTACGAGCAGTACTTC
CASSLMSISRTPTYEQYF
>TRBV20-1|-|TRBJ2-7|-
TGCAGCGCTAGTGTCGACAGGGGACTATACGAGCAGTACTTC
CSASVDRGLYEQYF
>TRBV11-1|medium-sized|TRBJ2-1|TRBD2
TGTGCCAGCAGCCCCAGGACTAGATTGAAGCAGTTCTTC
CASSPRTRLKQFF
>TRBV6-2/TRBV6-3|-|TRBJ2-1|-
TGTGCCAGCAGTTACTCTAGCGGAGACAGCTCCTACAATGAGCAGTTCTTC
CASSYSSGDSSYNEQFF
>TRBV5-1|medium-sized|TRBJ2-3|-
TGCGCCAGCAGACGGGGGAGCACAGATACGCAGTATTTT
CASRRGSTDTQYF
>TRBV20-1|-|TRBJ2-7|-
TGCAGTGCTAGAGGCGAAGTACCTTACGAGCAGTACTTC
CSARGEVPYEQYF
>TRBV20-1|medium-sized|TRBJ1-6|TRBD1
TGCAGTGCTCGTTCCGGGACAGGGGATGGTTCACCCCTCCACTTT
CSARSGTGDGSPLHF
>TRBV20-1|many|TRBJ2-1|TRBD2
TGCAGTGCTCCACTAGCGGGAGGGCCCTTTAGGAATGAGCAGTTCTTC
CSAPLAGGPFRNEQFF
>TRBV20-1|once|TRBJ2-1|TRBD2
TGCAGTGCTAGAGTAGGGACTAGCATGTATGAGCAGTTCTTC
CSARVGTSMYEQFF
>TRBV15|medium-sized|TRBJ2-3|TRBD2
TGTGCCTCCGGAAGAGCGGGATCCGCAGATACGCAGTATTTT
CASGRAGSADTQYF
>TRBV6-1|medium-sized|TRBJ1-5|TRBD1
TGTGCCAGCAGCCAGGACAGGTGGGGCAATCAGCCCCAGCATTTT
CASSQDRWGNQPQHF
>TRBV6-5|medium-sized|TRBJ2-7|-
TGTGCCAGCAGTCTGGGGGCGCGGGGCTACGAGCAGTACTTC
CASSLGARGYEQYF
>TRBV20-1|many|TRBJ2-7|TRBD2
TGCAGTGCTAGAGATCGGGAGGGGGGGATCTCCTACGAGCAGTACTTC
CSARDREGGISYEQYF
>TRBV24-1|many|TRBJ1-5|-
TGTGCCACCAGTCCCGGACCGTGGGATCAGCCCCAGCATTTT
CATSPGPWDQPQHF
>TRBV6-5|medium-sized|TRBJ1-2|-
TGTGCCAGCAGCCGGCGGGACCCCTCTAACTATGGCTACACCTTC
CASSRRDPSNYGYTF
>TRBV3-1|few|TRBJ1-1|-
TGTGCCAGCAGCCAAGGGGGGGGGGGATCGAGGACTGAAGCTTTCTTT
CASSQGGGGSRTEAFF
>TRBV20-1|-|TRBJ1-1|-
TGCAGTGCTAGACACCCCGGGAGCGGCACTGAAGCTTTCTTT
CSARHPGSGTEAFF
>TRBV9|many|TRBJ1-1|-
TGTGCCAGCAGCACCTCTGGGAGTTCTGAAGCTTTCTTT
CASSTSGSSEAFF
>TRBV5-1|many|TRBJ2-5|-
TGCGCCAGCAGCTTGCGAGAGACCCAGTACTTC
CASSLRETQYF
>TRBV12-3/TRBV12-4|-|TRBJ1-2|TRBD1
TGTGCCAGCAGCTCCGGGACAGGGGGCTATGGCTACACCTTC
CASSSGTGGYGYTF
>TRBV6-5|few|TRBJ1-1|-
TGTACCAGCAGACAACAGGGAAGCACTGAAGCTTTCTTT
CTSRQQGSTEAFF
>TRBV5-1|-|TRBJ1-2|-
TGCGCCAGCAGCTTGACCTTGGGGAACTATGGCTACACCTTC
CASSLTLGNYGYTF
>TRBV24-1|few|TRBJ1-5|-
TGTGCCACCAGTGACGGAACCAGGGGTAGCAATCAGCCCCAGCATTTT
CATSDGTRGSNQPQHF
>TRBV25-1|-|TRBJ2-1|-
TGTGCCAGCAGTGAATATAGGGGGGCTAGGTTCTTC
CASSEYRGARFF
>TRBV12-3/TRBV12-4|many|TRBJ1-1|TRBD1
TGTGCCTGCAGGGGACAGGGGGCCCTCGAAGCTTTCTTT
CACRGQGALEAFF
>TRBV29-1|many|TRBJ1-2|-
TGCAGCGTTGAAGACAAGGCAGGGTATGGCTATGGCTACACCTTC
CSVEDKAGYGYGYTF
>TRBV7-9|medium-sized|TRBJ1-4|-
TGTGCCAGCAGCTTAGGGTACTCAGCCGGTGAAAAACTGTTTTTT
CASSLGYSAGEKLFF
>TRBV5-5|-|TRBJ1-5|-
TGTGCCAGCAGCTTGTGGGTAAATCAGCCCCAGCATTTT
CASSLWVNQPQHF
>TRBV4-2|many|TRBJ2-7|TRBD2
TGTGCCAGCAGCCAACTAGCGGGAGACAAAGTTTGGCAGTACTTC
CASSQLAGDKVWQYF
>TRBV10-3|many|TRBJ2-7|-
TGTGCCATCAGTGACACGGATGGCTCCTACGAGCAGTACTTC
CAISDTDGSYEQYF
>TRBV20-1|many|TRBJ2-4|-
TGCAGTGTTACAGGGACTCTAGCCAAAAACATTCAGTACTTC
CSVTGTLAKNIQYF